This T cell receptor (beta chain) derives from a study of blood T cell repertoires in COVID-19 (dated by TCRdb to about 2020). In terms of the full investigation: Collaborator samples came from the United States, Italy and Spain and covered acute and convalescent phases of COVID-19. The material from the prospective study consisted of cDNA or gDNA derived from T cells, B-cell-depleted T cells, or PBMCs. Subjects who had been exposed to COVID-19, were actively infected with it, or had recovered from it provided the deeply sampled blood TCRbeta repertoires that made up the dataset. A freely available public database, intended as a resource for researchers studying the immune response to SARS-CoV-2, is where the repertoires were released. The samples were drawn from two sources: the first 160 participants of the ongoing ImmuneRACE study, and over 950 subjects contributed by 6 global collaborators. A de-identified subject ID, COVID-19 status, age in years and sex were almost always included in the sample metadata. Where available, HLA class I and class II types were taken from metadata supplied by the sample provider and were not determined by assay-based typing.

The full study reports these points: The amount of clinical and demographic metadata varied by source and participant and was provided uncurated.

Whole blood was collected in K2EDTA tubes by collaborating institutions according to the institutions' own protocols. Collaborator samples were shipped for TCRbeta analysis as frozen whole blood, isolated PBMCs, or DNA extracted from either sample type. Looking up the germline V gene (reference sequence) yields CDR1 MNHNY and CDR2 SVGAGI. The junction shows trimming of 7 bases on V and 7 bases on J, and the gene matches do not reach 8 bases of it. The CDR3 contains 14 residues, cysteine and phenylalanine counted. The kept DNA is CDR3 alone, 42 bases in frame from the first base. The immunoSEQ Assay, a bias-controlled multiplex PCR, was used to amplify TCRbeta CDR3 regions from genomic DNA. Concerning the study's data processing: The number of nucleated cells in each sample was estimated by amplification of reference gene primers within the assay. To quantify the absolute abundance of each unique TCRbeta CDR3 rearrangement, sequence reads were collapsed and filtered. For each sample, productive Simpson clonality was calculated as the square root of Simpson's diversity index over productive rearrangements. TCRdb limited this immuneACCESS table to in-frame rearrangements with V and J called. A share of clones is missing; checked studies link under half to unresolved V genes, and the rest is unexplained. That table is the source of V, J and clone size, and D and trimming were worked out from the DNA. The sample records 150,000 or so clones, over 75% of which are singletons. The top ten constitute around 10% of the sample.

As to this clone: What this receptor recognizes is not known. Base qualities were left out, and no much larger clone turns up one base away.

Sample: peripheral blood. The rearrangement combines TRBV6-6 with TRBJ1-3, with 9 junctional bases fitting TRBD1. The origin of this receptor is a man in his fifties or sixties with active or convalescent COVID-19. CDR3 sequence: CASTLTGGLNTIYF. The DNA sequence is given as TGTGCCAGCACCCTTACAGGGGGCCTGAACACCATATATTTT.